Below are 15 T cell receptor beta chains sequenced from a single sample in a study of regulatory T cells in long-lasting Graves disease. Construction of TCR beta libraries relied on iRepertoire HTBI primers and on Arm-PCR targeting CDR3 regions. TCRdb reprocessed the multiplex PCR reads via MiXCR and lists one record per CDR3 protein. The sample yields 400,000 to 550,000 distinct CDR3 sequences, under 15% seen once. Time point given: newly diagnosed GD, antithyroid drugs for less than 3 months. With RNA extracted from PBMCs as input, the TCR library was made. This sample was also put to use in a study of T cells in Graves' hyperthyroidism and ophthalmopathy.

Sequences were derived from peripheral blood mononuclear cells (PBMCs), sampled at new diagnosis, from a patient treated with antithyroid drugs. The source is a woman aged 30 to 39 with Graves disease.

This clonotype showed up just once. The chain couples TRBV20-1 to TRBJ1-1; 7 bases align to TRBD1. The germline CDR1 and CDR2 sequences are DFQATT and SNEGSKA (reference sequence). After removal of 5 bases from V and 8 bases from J, the junction contained 5 bases not matched to a gene. The CDR3 length is 11 residues. The CDR3 loop is CSARGTVEAFF. In nucleotides, the CDR3 is TGCAGTGCTCGCGGGACAGTCGAAGCTTTCTTT.

This clonotype occurred many times. CDR3: CASSLTGTSSKNIQYF. In DNA, the CDR3 is TGTGCCAGCAGCTTAACCGGGACTAGTTCCAAAAACATTCAGTACTTC. The genes are TRBV11-1 and TRBJ2-4; TRBD2 agrees at 8 bases. Trimming cost V 2 bases and J 2 bases; bases outside gene matches: 5. CDR1 and CDR2 from the germline V gene are SGHAT and FQDESV (reference sequence). This CDR3 has 16 residues.

At least ten counts were recorded for this clonotype. The rearrangement links TRBV28 to TRBJ2-1; TRBD1 aligns across 10 bases. After removal of 3 bases from V and 6 bases from J, the junction contained 2 bases not matched to a gene. Germline assignment: CDR1 MDHEN and CDR2 SYDVKM. This CDR3 contains 14 residues. CDR3 bases: TGTGCCAGCAGTTTGGGACAGGGGCCCAATGAGCAGTTCTTC. It is translated as CASSLGQGPNEQFF. The full variable domain, its missing parts supplied by reference TRBV28 and TRBJ2-1, is DVKVTQSSRYLVKRTGEKVFLECVQDMDHENMFWYRQDPGLGLRLIYFSYDVKMKEKGDIPEGYSVSREKKERFSLILESASTNQTSMYLCASSLGQGPNEQFFGPGTRLTVL.

This clonotype was observed at least ten times. The genes are TRBV6-5 and TRBJ2-7; 11 nucleotides agree with TRBD2. CDR3 length equals 15 residues. CDR1 is MNHEY and CDR2 is SVGAGI in the germline V gene. After removal of 2 bases from V and 1 base from J, the junction contained 1 base not matched to a gene. The chain's CDR3 is CASSYRLAGSYEQYF. For the CDR3, the DNA is TGTGCCAGCAGTTACCGACTAGCGGGATCCTACGAGCAGTACTTC.

In this sample, this clonotype turned up a few times. The chain combines TRBV20-1 with TRBJ2-5, with D unresolved. The CDR3 contains 14 residues. Per the germline V gene, CDR1 is DFQATT and CDR2 is SNEGSKA (reference sequence). V lost 2 bases to trimming and J lost 5 bases, with 15 bases between them. The DNA of the CDR3 is TGCAGTGCTAGAAAAAGGGTCCAGTACGAGACCCAGTACTTC. Protein product: CSARKRVQYETQYF.

The genes are TRBV5-1 and TRBJ2-5; 12 bases are a match to TRBD2. The CDR3 runs to 14 residues. Germline CDR1 reads SGHRS; CDR2 reads YFSETQ. The ends lost 4 bases at V and 5 bases at J; junction bases unmatched: 3. The CDR3 sequence: CASSGGTSGETQYF. DNA for the CDR3: TGCGCCAGCAGCGGCGGGACTAGCGGGGAGACCCAGTACTTC.

Comments on this clonotype: This may arise from a read error, as a much more abundant clone is one base away. Likely a read error: the CDR3 ends without its conserved phenylalanine or tryptophan. The CDR3: CATVGVLEQYL. The CDR3 DNA reads TGTGCCACCGTCGGAGTTCTCGAGCAGTACCTC. This chain uses TRBV10-3 with TRBJ2-5; no clear D. The end of the DNA fits TRBJ2-7 better, so the J call may be wrong. The length of the CDR3 is 11 residues. Germline lookup yields CDR1 ENHRY and CDR2 SYGVKD.

V gene TRBV10-3 combines with J gene TRBJ2-7; TRBD2 matches at 7 bases. The germline V gene has CDR1 ENHRY and CDR2 SYGVKD. V lost 4 bases, J lost 5 bases, and 8 bases stayed unmatched. The CDR3 covers 14 residues. DNA for the CDR3: TGTGCCATCAGTGGAAAGGGACTAACACACGAGCAGTACTTC. Its protein product is CAISGKGLTHEQYF.

This clonotype came up many times. The genes are TRBV19 and TRBJ2-7; perhaps TRBD2 as D (5 bases). The CDR3 is made up of 14 amino acids. CDR1 is LNHDA, CDR2 SQIVND, per germline (reference sequence). Trimming left V 1 base short and J 1 base short, with 8 bases between. CDR3 nucleotide sequence: TGTGCCAGTAGTATAGGGTCGGGATCCTACGAGCAGTACTTC. The encoded protein is CASSIGSGSYEQYF.

This clonotype was counted ten times or more. The chain links TRBV28 to TRBJ2-7; either TRBD1 or TRBD2 may supply D (5 bases each). The CDR3 totals 18 residues. V gave up 4 bases and J gave up 0 bases, with 22 bases separating them. Looked up from germline, CDR1 is MDHEN and CDR2 is SYDVKM. CDR3 region: CASSSLRGTGHSSYEQYF. CDR3 DNA: TGTGCCAGCAGTTCGCTCCGTGGGACGGGCCACAGCTCCTACGAGCAGTACTTC.

This clonotype was seen at least ten times. The V gene is TRBV2, the J gene TRBJ1-1, with D unclear. The CDR3 is 15 residues long. Trimming removed 3 bases at V and 1 base at J, with 12 bases between. Germline assignment: CDR1 SNHLY and CDR2 FYNNEI. For the CDR3, the DNA is TGTGCCAGCAGTGAGGAATCGGTGGCGAACACTGAAGCTTTCTTT. It specifies CASSEESVANTEAFF.

This clonotype was counted only a few times. The chain employs TRBV10-3 and TRBJ2-7, with 8 bases lining up with TRBD1. The CDR3 covers 11 residues. V dropped 10 bases and J dropped 6; count of bases not matched to a gene: 5. Germline V gene lookup returns CDR1 ENHRY and CDR2 SYGVKD. In DNA, the CDR3 is TGTGCCACCCTACAGGGGGTCGAGCAGTACTTC. Translated, it gives CATLQGVEQYF.

This clonotype has a handful of counts. The CDR3 DNA follows: TGTGCCAGCAGTTTATCCCGGGGGGCGAGGGTTAAAGAAAAACTGTTTTTT. As protein: CASSLSRGARVKEKLFF. The V call is TRBV28, the J call TRBJ1-4, with a tentative D call TRBD1 (6 bases). V was cut by 1 base and J by 8 bases, with 20 bases left in between. The CDR3 covers 17 residues. From germline, CDR1 is MDHEN and CDR2 SYDVKM.

This clonotype was seen ten or more times. This chain links TRBV7-3 with TRBJ2-2; D is uncertain. The CDR3 spans 17 residues. The V end lost 4 bases, the J end lost 0 bases, and 15 bases lay between the germline ends. Per germline, CDR1 SGHTA and CDR2 FQGTGA. CDR3 nucleotide sequence: TGTGCCAGCAGCTCAACTCTAGGCGCAGCGAACACCGGGGAGCTGTTTTTT. Translating gives CASSSTLGAANTGELFF.

There are a few counts of this clonotype. The rearrangement uses TRBV4-2 and TRBJ2-7; 9 nucleotides line up with TRBD2. CDR1 is LGHNA, CDR2 YNFKEQ, per germline. The junction had 6 bases not matched to a gene; V was cut back by 5 bases and J by 4 bases. The CDR3 is 14 amino acids. In DNA form, the CDR3 reads TGTGCCAGCAGCGAGACTAGCGGAGCTTACGAGCAGTACTTC. Translation: CASSETSGAYEQYF.